The 6 T cell receptor beta chains reported below all come from one sample, sequenced in a study of beta chain features in type 1 diabetes. Antigens for these TCRs are unknown. The study reverse transcribed the entire isolated RNA, so it sequenced expressed TCRB transcripts. Data came from immunoSEQ multiplex PCR; TCRdb stores just in-frame clones and leaves some out. The sample records a few hundred thousand clones, roughly 22% being singletons. Whole-study findings and limits: Moderate yet significant TCRB CDR3 shortening was seen in Type 1 diabetes patients in all four CD4+ subsets.

Sequencing used naive CD4+ T cells from blood. The receptors shown here come from a woman aged 40 to 49 with type 1 diabetes.

The chain combines TRBV29-1 with TRBJ1-4, with 11 positions matching TRBD1. The V segment lost 6 bases and the J segment 7 bases; nucleotides outside the gene matches: 4. The CDR3 is made up of 13 amino acids. CDR1 and CDR2 from the germline V gene are SQVTM and ANQGSEA. CDR3 protein: CSVMDRGLEKLFF. In nucleotides, the CDR3 is TGCAGCGTGATGGACAGGGGGCTTGAAAAACTGTTTTTT.

The V and J genes are TRBV11-2 and TRBJ2-5; 8 bases match TRBD1. CDR1 is SGHAT and CDR2 is FQNNGV in the germline V gene. The CDR3 loop spans 14 amino acids. V trimming: 4 bases; J trimming: 5 bases; junction bases outside the gene matches: 6. The chain's CDR3 is CASSSGGGWETQYF. The CDR3 DNA reads TGTGCCAGCAGCTCAGGGGGCGGCTGGGAGACCCAGTACTTC.

The chain combines TRBV18 with TRBJ1-6, with 9 bases that match TRBD1. The J segment lost 6 bases and the V segment lost 5 bases, leaving 8 bases of the junction unmatched. The CDR3 extends over 16 amino acids. Germline values: CDR1 KGHSH, CDR2 LQKENI. CDR3 amino acids: CASSTGQGELNSPLHF. CDR3 nucleotides: TGTGCCAGCTCAACGGGACAGGGAGAGCTTAATTCACCCCTCCACTTT.

The chain recombines TRBV20-1 with TRBJ2-5; no firm D call. The CDR3 spans 11 residues. With 5 bases removed from V and 2 bases from J, the gap between germline ends came to 6 bases. Germline lookup yields CDR1 DFQATT and CDR2 SNEGSKA (reference sequence). The CDR3, as DNA: TGCAGTGCTTCCCCTCAAGAGACCCAGTACTTC. This encodes CSASPQETQYF.

The chain combines TRBV5-1 with TRBJ2-6; D perhaps matches TRBD1 (7 bases). Trimming removed 1 base at V and 2 bases at J, with 10 bases between. Germline CDR1 SGHRS, CDR2 YFSETQ. This CDR3 is built from 16 residues. The CDR3 is CASSLQGEAGANVLTF. The DNA of the CDR3 is TGCGCCAGCAGCTTGCAGGGGGAGGCTGGGGCCAACGTCCTGACTTTC.

The V call is TRBV6-6, the J call TRBJ2-7; 7 bases align to TRBD1. In germline, CDR1 is MNHNY, CDR2 SVGAGI (reference sequence). This CDR3 is 15 amino acids long. After removal of 0 bases from V and 4 bases from J, the junction contained 6 bases not matched to a gene. For the CDR3, the DNA is TGTGCCAGCAGTTACTCCCGGGACAGAGATTACGAGCAGTACTTC. Protein product: CASSYSRDRDYEQYF.